Given below is one T cell receptor beta chain in context. The sample comes from a study of blood T cell repertoires in COVID-19. Study information: PBMCs, B-cell-depleted T cells, or T cells were the source of the cDNA or gDNA that made up the material.

As processed by the authors: Amplification of reference gene primers provided the estimated nucleated cell counts. Some clones are missing from TCRdb's copy, which holds only in-frame ones; the method was immunoSEQ multiplex PCR. V and J calls and clone size follow that table, whereas D and trimming were derived from the DNA. In the table there are around 200,000 clones, 80% to 90% of which are singletons. Germline V gene sequence: CDR1 MNHEY, CDR2 SVGAGI. The germline V and J ends were trimmed by 4 bases and 2 bases, with 14 bases remaining between them. The CDR3 extends over 15 amino acids. The sample was peripheral blood. V is TRBV6-5 and J is TRBJ1-1; D perhaps matches TRBD1 (5 bases). This clonotype was obtained from a woman of 80 years or more with acute or convalescent COVID-19. CDR3 region: CASSSAGAGNTEAFF. In nucleotides, the CDR3 is TGTGCCAGCAGTTCGGCTGGGGCGGGAAACACTGAAGCTTTCTTT.